This T cell receptor (beta chain) was captured by sequencing in a study of cytomegalovirus exposure and HLA in healthy donors. Study-level findings and limits: A few CMV-associated chains were confirmed in vitro to be specific for CMV antigens.

CDR3 length: 14 residues. Germline values: CDR1 SGHTA, CDR2 FQGTGA. The V and J ends lost 5 bases and 6 bases respectively, with 16 bases between them. Here immunoSEQ multiplex PCR was the method, and the copy in TCRdb shows in-frame clones only, minus some. The table lists some 150,000 clones, around 84% of them singletons. This clone was counted a single time. The target antigen is unknown. This sequence originates from a human donor in good health. This chain links TRBV7-3 with TRBJ1-1; D possibly corresponds to TRBD1 (6 bases). The specimen was PBMCs. The CDR3 coding sequence is TGTGCCAGCAGCGCACAGGGAGTGGGTTCTGAAGCTTTCTTT. It codes for CASSAQGVGSEAFF.